This T cell receptor (beta chain) was identified during a study of T cell responses to AZD1222 COVID-19 vaccine. Study-level findings and limits: Once two AZD1222 doses were given, Spike-specific TCR breadth and depth went up.

TCRdb's copy holds only in-frame clones and misses some; the assay was immunoSEQ multiplex PCR. The repertoire holds 150,000 to 200,000 clones, with roughly 90% as singletons. On this clone itself: Its antigen is unknown.

The V end was cut by 3 bases, the J end by 4 bases, with 9 bases between. This CDR3 is 14 amino acids long. Germline V gene sequence: CDR1 SGHTA, CDR2 FQGTGA. Sample: peripheral blood, taken 28 days after the second AZD1222 dose. V gene TRBV7-3 combines with J gene TRBJ2-2, with a possible D match to TRBD1 (6 bases). This receptor was obtained from an adult who received the AZD1222 COVID-19 vaccine. The CDR3 spells CASSLGTPTGELFF. In nucleotides, the CDR3 is TGTGCCAGCAGCTTGGGGACACCCACCGGGGAGCTGTTTTTT.